The 25 T cell receptor beta chains reported below all come from one sample, sequenced in a study of blood T cell repertoires in COVID-19. Sequenced by immunoSEQ multiplex PCR; TCRdb stores in-frame clones only, minus some. The sample includes roughly 360,000 clones, approximately 89% seen only once; the top ten take 1% to 1.5%. Source material: PBMCs or T cells enriched from blood (not recorded which). The receptors shown here come from a man aged 25 to 45 who had recovered from COVID-19.

This sequence joins TRBV25-1 and TRBJ1-2; D is possibly TRBD1 (5 bases). Germline assignment: CDR1 MGHDK and CDR2 SYGVNS. V lost 6 bases to trimming and J lost 1 base, with 12 bases between them. The CDR3 spans 14 residues. CDR3 protein: CASSRQTINYGYTF. The CDR3, as DNA: TGTGCCAGCAGCCGACAGACAATTAACTATGGCTACACCTTC.

The chain couples TRBV7-6 to TRBJ2-3; the match to TRBD2 covers 9 bases. CDR1 and CDR2 (germline): SGHVS, FNYEAQ. The length of the CDR3 is 19 residues. The junction had 15 bases not matched to a gene; V was cut back by 5 bases and J by 0 bases. The chain's CDR3 is CASSPAVAGDFFSTDTQYF. As DNA, the CDR3 is TGTGCCAGCAGCCCCGCGGTAGCGGGGGACTTTTTTAGCACAGATACGCAGTATTTT.

The chain links TRBV5-1 to TRBJ2-3; D is unclear. Germline V gives CDR1 SGHRS, CDR2 YFSETQ. Trimming shortened V by 4 bases and J by 5 bases, and 11 bases separated the two germline ends. This CDR3 contains 13 residues. The chain's CDR3 is CASSTPDQDTQYF. For the CDR3, the DNA is TGCGCCAGCAGCACCCCAGATCAAGATACGCAGTATTTT. The variable domain in full, completed from reference TRBV5-1 and TRBJ2-3, reads KAGVTQTPRYLIKTRGQQVTLSCSPISGHRSVSWYQQTPGQGLQFLFEYFSETQRNKGNFPGRFSGRQFSNSRSEMNVSTLELGDSALYLCASSTPDQDTQYFGPGTRLTVL.

The chain recombines TRBV7-9 with TRBJ1-5; 7 bases are a match to TRBD1. V was clipped by 1 base and J by 2 bases; unmatched bases: 5. There are 16 residues in the CDR3. Germline V gives CDR1 SEHNR, CDR2 FQNEAQ (reference sequence). The CDR3 loop is CASSLESGGGNQPQHF. CDR3 bases: TGTGCCAGCAGCTTAGAGTCAGGGGGAGGCAATCAGCCCCAGCATTTT.

This sequence joins TRBV13 and TRBJ1-2; 9 bases match TRBD1. CDR1 is PRHDT and CDR2 is FYEKMQ in the germline V gene (reference sequence). The CDR3 is 14 residues long. The V and J ends lost 5 bases and 4 bases, in that order; junction bases with no gene match: 5. The chain's CDR3 is CASSRGQGGYGYTF. For the CDR3, the DNA is TGTGCCAGCAGCCGGGGACAGGGAGGCTATGGCTACACCTTC.

The chain joins TRBV9 to TRBJ1-3; maybe TRBD1 (5 bases). The CDR3 covers 16 residues. The germline CDR1 and CDR2 sequences are SGDLS and YYNGEE. The V end lost 4 bases, the J end lost 1 base, and 15 bases lay between the germline ends. The CDR3: CASSTSRERSGNTIYF. The CDR3 nucleotides read TGTGCCAGCAGCACGTCCAGGGAAAGGTCTGGAAACACCATATATTTT. Full variable domain (outside the CDR3, taken from reference TRBV9 and TRBJ1-3): DSGVTQTPKHLITATGQRVTLRCSPRSGDLSVYWYQQSLDQGLQFLIQYYNGEERAKGNILERFSAQQFPDLHSELNLSSLELGDSALYFCASSTSRERSGNTIYFGEGSWLTVV.

The chain carries TRBV19 and TRBJ1-1, with D hard to call. Trimming shortened V by 5 bases and J by 1 base, and 11 bases separated the two germline ends. CDR1 and CDR2 from the germline V gene are LNHDA and SQIVND (reference sequence). The CDR3 consists of 14 residues. The CDR3 protein is CASSVGRKNTEAFF. CDR3 bases: TGTGCCAGTAGTGTAGGGCGGAAGAACACTGAAGCTTTCTTT.

This chain uses TRBV18 with TRBJ1-4; D possibly corresponds to TRBD1 (5 bases). Germline loops: CDR1 KGHSH, CDR2 LQKENI. The CDR3 is 16 amino acids. V dropped 2 bases and J dropped 0 bases, with 10 bases sitting between them. The DNA of the CDR3 is TGTGCCAGCTCACCAGGGCAGGGTGCAACTAATGAAAAACTGTTTTTT. It specifies CASSPGQGATNEKLFF.

The J gene is TRBJ1-2, the V gene TRBV5-1; TRBD1 matches 11 bases. The CDR3 covers 14 residues. V lost 5 bases to trimming and J lost 8 bases; unmatched junction nucleotides: 8. Germline CDR1 reads SGHRS; CDR2 reads YFSETQ. CDR3: CASSRDRGSGGYTF. The CDR3 DNA follows: TGCGCCAGCAGTAGGGACAGGGGGTCGGGAGGCTACACCTTC.

As to this clone: Other DNA sequences in this specimen translate into the identical CDR3. The V gene is TRBV27, the J gene TRBJ1-1, with 8 bases that match TRBD1. The CDR3 loop spans 14 amino acids. CDR1 MNHEY and CDR2 SMNVEV come from the germline V gene (reference sequence). The V gene end was trimmed by 6 bases and the J gene end by 4 bases; junction bases not matched to a gene: 7. The CDR3 spells CASSAGGRGTEAFF. CDR3 nucleotide sequence: TGTGCCAGCAGCGCAGGGGGCCGGGGCACTGAAGCTTTCTTT.

This clone appeared a single time. The CDR3 DNA reads TGTGCCAGCAGCTTAGAACTAGATCCGTTCTTC. This gives the protein CASSLELDPFF. The rearrangement links TRBV7-9 to TRBJ2-1; TRBD2 might be the D (5 bases). CDR3 length: 11 residues. The V end lost 1 base, the J end lost 15 bases, and 10 bases lay between the germline ends. Germline CDR1 is SEHNR and CDR2 is FQNEAQ (reference sequence).

The rearrangement joins TRBV4-1 to TRBJ2-1; weak D call: TRBD1 (6 bases). The length of the CDR3 is 15 residues. Trimming stripped 0 bases from V and 3 bases from J, with 9 bases between. Germline V gene lookup returns CDR1 MGHRA and CDR2 YSYEKL. CDR3 in DNA: TGCGCCAGCAGCCAAGATCAGGGGAACTACAATGAGCAGTTCTTC. Translating gives CASSQDQGNYNEQFF.

The genes are TRBV4-1 and TRBJ1-6, with 8 positions matching TRBD1. There are 17 residues in the CDR3. Germline loops: CDR1 MGHRA, CDR2 YSYEKL. V dropped 1 base and J dropped 6; count of bases not matched to a gene: 8. For the CDR3, the DNA is TGCGCCAGCAGCCAAGCCGGACAGGGAATAATTAATTCACCCCTCCACTTT. It encodes CASSQAGQGIINSPLHF.

This rearrangement joins TRBV6-2 or TRBV6-3 to TRBJ1-1, with D hard to call. Germline loops: CDR1 MNHEY, CDR2 SVGEGT. Trimming pared 3 bases from V and 6 bases from J, leaving 17 bases between. This CDR3 contains 15 residues. CDR3 sequence reads: CASSYGSRFGAEAFF. CDR3 bases: TGTGCCAGCAGTTATGGATCCAGGTTTGGCGCTGAAGCTTTCTTT.

A remark on this clone: The sample has other DNA sequences that encode this CDR3 too. The V and J genes are TRBV9 and TRBJ2-3; 9 nucleotides agree with TRBD2. J lost 0 bases, V lost 0 bases, and 5 bases had no gene match. The length of the CDR3 is 17 residues. Germline CDR1 SGDLS, CDR2 YYNGEE. In DNA form, the CDR3 reads TGTGCCAGCAGCGTAGGAGGCGGGGGGGCTAGCACAGATACGCAGTATTTT. Translating gives CASSVGGGGASTDTQYF. The full variable domain, with the rest looked up from reference TRBV9 and TRBJ2-3, is DSGVTQTPKHLITATGQRVTLRCSPRSGDLSVYWYQQSLDQGLQFLIQYYNGEERAKGNILERFSAQQFPDLHSELNLSSLELGDSALYFCASSVGGGGASTDTQYFGPGTRLTVL.

The chain is built from TRBV4-1 and TRBJ2-3; 12 bases are shared with TRBD2. V shed 2 bases and J 3 bases; nucleotides not matched to a gene: 9. The length of the CDR3 is 18 residues. Germline CDR1 and CDR2: MGHRA and YSYEKL. CDR3 protein: CASSQTTTSGGSTDTQYF. Here the CDR3 DNA reads TGCGCCAGCAGCCAAACCACAACTAGCGGGGGGTCGACAGATACGCAGTATTTT.

V gene TRBV18 combines with J gene TRBJ2-7; possibly TRBD2 for D (6 bases). Germline V gives CDR1 KGHSH, CDR2 LQKENI. This CDR3 has 15 amino acids. V was trimmed by 5 bases and J by 0 bases, leaving 14 bases between them. The CDR3 here is CASSGGASYSYEQYF. The CDR3 nucleotides read TGTGCCAGCTCAGGCGGGGCCTCATACTCCTACGAGCAGTACTTC.

The V and J genes are TRBV5-4 and TRBJ1-6; 10 nucleotides match TRBD1. The V segment lost 4 bases and the J segment 3 bases; nucleotides outside the gene matches: 4. Per the germline V gene, CDR1 is SGHNT and CDR2 is YYREEE (reference sequence). This CDR3 spans 16 amino acids. The CDR3 spells CASSGRDRGYNSPLHF. The CDR3 DNA reads as TGTGCCAGCAGCGGGAGGGACAGGGGCTATAATTCACCCCTCCACTTT.

The V call is TRBV13, the J call TRBJ1-3; unclear D gene. V was cut by 0 bases and J by 4 bases, with 10 bases left in between. The CDR3 covers 15 residues. Germline CDR1 PRHDT, CDR2 FYEKMQ (reference sequence). The DNA of the CDR3 is TGTGCCAGCAGCTTAGGCAGAGCAGGAGGAAACACCATATATTTT. Its translation is CASSLGRAGGNTIYF.

This chain links TRBV18 with TRBJ1-3; D perhaps matches TRBD1 (6 bases). Germline V lookup: CDR1 KGHSH, CDR2 LQKENI. Deletions cut 3 bases from V and 8 bases from J, with 17 bases between. The CDR3 is made up of 15 amino acids. DNA of the CDR3: TGTGCCAGCTCACCGAAGTACAGCGACAGGTACACCATATATTTT. Its translation: CASSPKYSDRYTIYF.

This clone was observed once. The chain employs TRBV19 and TRBJ2-7, with 8 bases matching TRBD1. V was pared by 9 bases and J by 2 bases, with 12 bases of the junction left unmatched. The CDR3 is 15 residues long. Germline V CDR1 and CDR2: LNHDA, SQIVND (reference sequence). The CDR3 sequence is CASQRGQGLTYEQYF. CDR3 DNA: TGTGCCAGCCAAAGAGGACAGGGCCTAACCTACGAGCAGTACTTC. The whole variable domain, remainder taken from reference TRBV19 and TRBJ2-7, is DGGITQSPKYLFRKEGQNVTLSCEQNLNHDAMYWYRQDPGQGLRLIYYSQIVNDFQKGDIAEGYSVSREKKESFPLTVTSAQKNPTAFYLCASQRGQGLTYEQYFGPGTRLTVT.

This clone was seen a single time. This chain joins TRBV19 and TRBJ1-3, with D possibly matching TRBD1 (5 bases). The germline gives CDR1 LNHDA, CDR2 SQIVND (reference sequence). Trimming removed 6 bases from V and 0 bases from J, with 15 bases in between. The CDR3 is made up of 16 amino acids. The CDR3 bases are TGTGCCAGTAGACCTCAGGGATACCCCTCTGGAAACACCATATATTTT. Protein: CASRPQGYPSGNTIYF.

Only a few counts were recorded for this clone. The chain recombines TRBV5-1 with TRBJ1-6; D perhaps matches TRBD1 (5 bases). Germline V CDR1 and CDR2: SGHRS, YFSETQ. Trimming removed 0 bases from V and 11 bases from J, with 15 bases in between. The CDR3 covers 15 residues. In nucleotides, the CDR3 is TGCGCCAGCAGCTTGGACCCCGGGGGTAGTCCACCCCTCCACTTT. Translation: CASSLDPGGSPPLHF.

The rearrangement joins TRBV6-5 to TRBJ2-3, with TRBD1 identical over 7 bases. Germline lookup yields CDR1 MNHEY and CDR2 SVGAGI. CDR3 length: 14 amino acids. J gave up 4 bases and V 5 bases, and 6 bases lay outside the gene matches. CDR3 sequence: CASSSTGAADTQYF. CDR3 DNA: TGTGCCAGCAGTAGTACAGGGGCCGCAGATACGCAGTATTTT.

This clone was observed a handful of times. This chain connects TRBV19 to TRBJ1-5; a possible D gene is TRBD1 (6 bases). CDR3 length: 14 residues. Trimming took 8 bases from V and 4 from J, leaving 15 bases between them. The germline CDR1 and CDR2 sequences are LNHDA and SQIVND (reference sequence). The CDR3 DNA sequence: TGTGCCAGTGATGCCGGGACATTAAATCAGCCCCAGCATTTT. Translating it yields CASDAGTLNQPQHF.